One and the same sample provided the 3 T cell receptor beta chains below, sequenced in a study of blood T cell repertoires in COVID-19 (dated by TCRdb to 2019 to 2021). Libraries were prepared through the immunoSEQ multiplex PCR assay. The source is immuneACCESS, and TCRdb retained only in-frame sequences with V and J called. Part of the clones is not carried over; for the studies checked, unresolved V genes explain less than half of this, and the remainder is unexplained. The sample has roughly 380,000 clones on record, 70% to 90% of them singletons. The top ten hold approximately 1.5% of the sample. The sequenced sample consisted of peripheral blood. The receptors here all came from a woman between 40 and 50 years old with COVID-19, enrolled during active disease.

The rearrangement links TRBV10-3 to TRBJ2-2; no clear D gene. V was clipped by 3 bases and J by 3 bases, with 20 bases between them. CDR1 and CDR2 from the germline V gene are ENHRY and SYGVKD. This CDR3 region has 18 residues. As DNA, the CDR3 is TGTGCCATCAGTGATGGCCGCTCTTCCCAGGTCTACACCGGGGAGCTGTTTTTT. Translation: CAISDGRSSQVYTGELFF.

The chain is built from TRBV6-2 or TRBV6-3 and TRBJ2-6, with D tentatively TRBD1 (7 bases). Trimming removed 1 base at V and 0 bases at J, with 16 bases between. Germline V lookup: CDR1 MNHEY, CDR2 SVGEGT. The CDR3 runs to 19 residues. The CDR3 protein is CASSYFGRGVFSGANVLTF. The CDR3 DNA is TGTGCCAGCAGTTACTTCGGCAGGGGGGTATTCTCTGGGGCCAACGTCCTGACTTTC.

The chain uses TRBV4-3 and TRBJ2-1; 11 nucleotides agree with TRBD2. The CDR3 extends over 17 amino acids. Germline V CDR1 and CDR2: LGHNA, YSLEER. With V trimmed by 0 bases and J by 7 bases, 8 bases remained unmatched. DNA for the CDR3: TGCGCCAGCAGCCAAGAGGGCGTAGCGGGGGGGGCAAATGAGCAGTTCTTC. This gives the protein CASSQEGVAGGANEQFF.